The sequence of this TCR beta chain was determined in a study of T cell responses to AZD1222 COVID-19 vaccine. Sequencing used immunoSEQ multiplex PCR; TCRdb keeps in-frame clones, though not all of them. The sample yields some 15,000 clones, 88% seen once. The TCR comes from an adult who received the AZD1222 COVID-19 vaccine. The sequenced sample was peripheral blood, obtained 28 days after the second AZD1222 dose.

For the CDR3, the DNA is TGTGCCAGCAGCCCCCAGGGAGAGACCCAGTACTTC. Translated, it gives CASSPQGETQYF. V usage is TRBV14 and J usage is TRBJ2-5; a weak D match, TRBD1 (5 bases). This CDR3 has 12 residues. Trimming shortened V by 4 bases and J by 4 bases, and 7 bases separated the two germline ends. Germline lookup yields CDR1 SGHDN and CDR2 FVKESK.